The TCR beta chain described here comes from a study of blood T cell repertoires in COVID-19. The overall study: T cells, B-cell-depleted T cells, or PBMCs provided the cDNA or gDNA that served as material.

CDR1 SGDLS and CDR2 YYNGEE come from the germline V gene. The CDR3 is 16 amino acids. V trimming: 0 bases; J trimming: 8 bases; junction bases outside the gene matches: 9. The method was immunoSEQ multiplex PCR; TCRdb's version includes in-frame clones alone and lacks a portion of them. The sample lists around 340,000 clones, approximately 86% seen once, with roughly 6.6% in the top ten. The TCR comes from a woman aged 55-69 years with COVID-19, enrolled during active disease. The sequenced sample was peripheral blood. The chain employs TRBV9 and TRBJ2-1; the match to TRBD2 covers 9 bases. As DNA, the CDR3 is TGTGCCAGCAGCGTAGGCGGGGGGGGAGCTTATGATGAGCAGTTCTTC. Protein: CASSVGGGGAYDEQFF. Based on the CDR3 plus reference TRBV9 and TRBJ2-1, the full variable domain is DSGVTQTPKHLITATGQRVTLRCSPRSGDLSVYWYQQSLDQGLQFLIQYYNGEERAKGNILERFSAQQFPDLHSELNLSSLELGDSALYFCASSVGGGGAYDEQFFGPGTRLTVL.